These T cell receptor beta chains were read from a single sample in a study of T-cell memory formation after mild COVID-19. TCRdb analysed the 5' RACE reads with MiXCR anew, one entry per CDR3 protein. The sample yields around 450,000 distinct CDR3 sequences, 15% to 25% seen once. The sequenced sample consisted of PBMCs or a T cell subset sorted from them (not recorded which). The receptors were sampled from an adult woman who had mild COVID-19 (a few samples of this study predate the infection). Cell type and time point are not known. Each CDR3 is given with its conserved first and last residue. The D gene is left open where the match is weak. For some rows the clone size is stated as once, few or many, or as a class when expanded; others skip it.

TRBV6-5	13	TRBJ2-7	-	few	TGTGCCAGCAGTTACTCGAGAGGGGGAGAGCAGTACTTC	CASSYSRGGEQYF
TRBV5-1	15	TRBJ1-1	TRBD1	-	TGCGCCAGCAGCTCTGGGACAGGGAGCCCCACTGAAGCTTTCTTT	CASSSGTGSPTEAFF
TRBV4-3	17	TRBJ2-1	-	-	TGCGCCAGCAGCCTAAGGCACGGCGGGATCACCTACAATGAGCAGTTCTTC	CASSLRHGGITYNEQFF
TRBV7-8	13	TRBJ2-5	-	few	TGTGCCAGCAATCATAGGGGGGGAGAGACCCAGTACTTC	CASNHRGGETQYF
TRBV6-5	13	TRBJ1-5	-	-	TGTGCCAGCAGGAACAGGGTTGGCCAGCCCCAGCATTTT	CASRNRVGQPQHF
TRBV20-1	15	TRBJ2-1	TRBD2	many	TGCAGTGCAACCAAAGGAGCGGGAGTATACAATGAGCAGTTCTTC	CSATKGAGVYNEQFF
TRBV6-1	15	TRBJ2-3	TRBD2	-	TGTGCCAGCAGACCCCTAGCGGGAGGGTCAGATACGCAGTATTTT	CASRPLAGGSDTQYF
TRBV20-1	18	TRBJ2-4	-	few	TGCAGTGCTAGAGACCGTAGGAGCACCAGCTGGGCCAAAAACATTCAGTACTTC	CSARDRRSTSWAKNIQYF
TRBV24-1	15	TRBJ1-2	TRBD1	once	TGTGCCACCAGTGATCGGACAGGGGGCAGGGGTGGCTACACCTTC	CATSDRTGGRGGYTF
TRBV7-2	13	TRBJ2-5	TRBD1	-	TGTGCCAGCAACCACAGGGGGCAGGAGACCCAGTACTTC	CASNHRGQETQYF
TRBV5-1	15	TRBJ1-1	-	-	TGCGCCAGCAGCCTCCGGGGGGAGGGGGACACTGAAGCTTTCTTT	CASSLRGEGDTEAFF
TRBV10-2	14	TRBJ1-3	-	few	TGCGCCAGCCTACGCGAAAGCTCTGGAAACACCATATATTTT	CASLRESSGNTIYF
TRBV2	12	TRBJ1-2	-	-	TGTGCCAGCAGAAAGGCGAGGTATGGCTACACCTTC	CASRKARYGYTF
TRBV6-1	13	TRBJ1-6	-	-	TGTGCCAAACGGGAGGCCAATAATTCACCCCTCCACTTT	CAKREANNSPLHF
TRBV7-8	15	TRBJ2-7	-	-	TGTGCCAGCAGCGTGACCGGGGCCGCTTCCTACGAGCAGTACTTC	CASSVTGAASYEQYF
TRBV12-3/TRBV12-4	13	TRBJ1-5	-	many	TGTGCCAGCACCCGGCAGGGACCGCAGCCCCAGCATTTT	CASTRQGPQPQHF
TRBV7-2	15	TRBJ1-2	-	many	TGTGCCAGCAGCTTAGCGGGGGCGGGGCAGTATGGCTACACCTTC	CASSLAGAGQYGYTF
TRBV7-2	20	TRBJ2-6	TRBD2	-	TGTGCCAGCAGCTTAGCCCGCCCAGGTAGCGGGAGATATGGGGCCAACGTCCTGACTTTC	CASSLARPGSGRYGANVLTF
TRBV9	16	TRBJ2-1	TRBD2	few	TGTGCCAGCAGCTTGACCGGGACTAGCGGCTCCAATGAGCAGTTCTTC	CASSLTGTSGSNEQFF
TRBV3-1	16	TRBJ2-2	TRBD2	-	TGTGCCAGCAGCTTCTGGGAAGCGGGAGTGACCGGGGAGCTGTTTTTT	CASSFWEAGVTGELFF
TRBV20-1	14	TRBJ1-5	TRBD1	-	TGCAGTGCTAGCCGGGACAGGGAACATCAGCCCCAGCATTTT	CSASRDREHQPQHF
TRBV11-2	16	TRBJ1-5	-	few	TGTGCCAGCAGCTTAGATGCAGGAATACGCAATCAGCCCCAGCATTTT	CASSLDAGIRNQPQHF
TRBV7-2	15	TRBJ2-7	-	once	TGTGCCAGCAGCTTACGGCGGGGACCCTCCTACGAGCAGTACTTC	CASSLRRGPSYEQYF
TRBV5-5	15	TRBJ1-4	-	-	TGTGCCAGCAGCTTGCCGGGCAGGGGCGGTGAAAAACTGTTTTTT	CASSLPGRGGEKLFF
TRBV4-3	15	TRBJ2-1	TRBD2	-	TGCGCCAGCAGCCAAGTGTTTAGCGGGAGGGCCAGTCAGTTCTTC	CASSQVFSGRASQFF
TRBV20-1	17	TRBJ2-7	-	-	TGCAGTGCTAGAGATTTGGGGCAGGGGGGGAGATCCTACGAGCAGTACTTC	CSARDLGQGGRSYEQYF
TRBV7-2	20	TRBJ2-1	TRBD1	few	TGTGCCAGCAGCTTGGAAGTCGTGGGTACGGGCAGGGGGCGAGGCAATGAGCAGTTCTTC	CASSLEVVGTGRGRGNEQFF
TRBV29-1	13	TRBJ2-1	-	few	TGCAGCGTTGTTCGGGGCTCCTACAATGAGCAGTTCTTC	CSVVRGSYNEQFF
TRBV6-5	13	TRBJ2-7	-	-	TGTGCCAGCAGCATTACTAGAAACTACGAGCAGTACTTC	CASSITRNYEQYF
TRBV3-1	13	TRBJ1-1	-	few	TGTGCCAGCAGCTCTAGGGAGGGAACTGAAGCTTTCTTT	CASSSREGTEAFF
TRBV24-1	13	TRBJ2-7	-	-	TGTGCCACCAGCCAGGGGGGTTCCTACGAGCAGTACTTC	CATSQGGSYEQYF
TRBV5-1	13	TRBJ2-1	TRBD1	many	TGCGCCAGCAGCTCGGACAGGGCTAATGAGCAGTTCTTC	CASSSDRANEQFF
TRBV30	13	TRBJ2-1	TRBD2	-	TGTGCCGGCGCCGGCCTAGCGGGTGTTGAGCAGTTCTTC	CAGAGLAGVEQFF
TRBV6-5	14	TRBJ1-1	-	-	TGTGCCAGCAGTAGGTATTTATTGAACACTGAAGCTTTCTTT	CASSRYLLNTEAFF
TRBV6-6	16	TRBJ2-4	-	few	TGTGCCAGCAGTTCCCCGCAGTACACGGCCAAAAACATTCAGTACTTC	CASSSPQYTAKNIQYF
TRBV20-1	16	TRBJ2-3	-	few	TGCAGTGCTGCCGACGGGGATGCCCGAAGCACAGATACGCAGTATTTT	CSAADGDARSTDTQYF
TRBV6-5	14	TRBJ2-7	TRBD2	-	TGTGCCAGCAGTTGGACTAGCTCACACTACGAGCAGTACTTC	CASSWTSSHYEQYF
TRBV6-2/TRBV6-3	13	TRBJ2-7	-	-	TGTGCCAGCAACGAGGGGGTGTCCTACGAGCAGTACTTC	CASNEGVSYEQYF
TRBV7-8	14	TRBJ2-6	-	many	TGTGCCAGCAGCGTGGGGACTGGGGCCAACGTCCTGACTTTC	CASSVGTGANVLTF
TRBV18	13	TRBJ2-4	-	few	TGTGCCAGCTCGGAACAGGCCAAAAACATTCAGTACTTC	CASSEQAKNIQYF
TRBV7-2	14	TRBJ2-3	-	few	TGTGCCAGCAGCCCACGTCCGGGAGAAGATACGCAGTATTTT	CASSPRPGEDTQYF
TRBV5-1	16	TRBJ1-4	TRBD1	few	TGCGCCAGCAGCTTGGACAGGGGCTGGGGTAATGAAAAACTGTTTTTT	CASSLDRGWGNEKLFF
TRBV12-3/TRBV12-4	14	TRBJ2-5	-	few	TGTGCCAGCAGTTATAGGGAGGCTGGGGAGACCCAGTACTTC	CASSYREAGETQYF
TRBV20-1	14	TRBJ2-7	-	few	TGCAGTGCTAGGGTCCGGGGCGGGTCTTGGGAGCAGTACTTC	CSARVRGGSWEQYF
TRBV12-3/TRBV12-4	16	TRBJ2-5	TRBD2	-	TGTGCCAGCAGTTTAGACCCTAGCGGGATCCAAGAGACCCAGTACTTC	CASSLDPSGIQETQYF
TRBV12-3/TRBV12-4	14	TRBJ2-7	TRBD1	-	TGTGCCAGCAGGAGACAGGGGGTCGGCTACGAGCAGTACTTC	CASRRQGVGYEQYF
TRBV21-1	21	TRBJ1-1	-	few	TGTGCCAGCAGCAGTCTTTATAGGGACAGGGTGTTTACTGTGCCTGCCACTGAAGCTTTCTTT	CASSSLYRDRVFTVPATEAFF